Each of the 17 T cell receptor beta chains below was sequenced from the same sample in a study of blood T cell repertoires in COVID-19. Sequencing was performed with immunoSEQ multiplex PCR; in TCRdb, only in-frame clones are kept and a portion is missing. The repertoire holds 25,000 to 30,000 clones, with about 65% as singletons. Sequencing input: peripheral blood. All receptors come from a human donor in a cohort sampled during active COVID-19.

The CDR3 DNA is TGTGCCAGCAGCCCGCAGGGGGGAGAAACCGGGGAGCTGTTTTTT. It yields the protein CASSPQGGETGELFF. The rearrangement links TRBV11-2 to TRBJ2-2; the D gene is possibly TRBD1 (7 bases). Germline V gene lookup returns CDR1 SGHAT and CDR2 FQNNGV. The CDR3 has 15 residues. V shed 5 bases and J shed 5 bases, with 15 bases lying between them.

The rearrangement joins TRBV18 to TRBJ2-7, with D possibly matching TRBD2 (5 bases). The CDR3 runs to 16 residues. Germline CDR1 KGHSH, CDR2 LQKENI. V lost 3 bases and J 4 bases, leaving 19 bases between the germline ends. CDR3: CASSPERVGVGYEQYF. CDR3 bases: TGTGCCAGCTCACCCGAGAGGGTGGGTGTAGGATACGAGCAGTACTTC.

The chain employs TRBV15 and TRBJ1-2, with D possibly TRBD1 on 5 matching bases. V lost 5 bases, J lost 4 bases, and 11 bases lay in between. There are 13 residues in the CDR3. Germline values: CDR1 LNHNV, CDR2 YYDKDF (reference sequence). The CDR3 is CATSPRGTYGYTF. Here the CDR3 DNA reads TGTGCCACCAGCCCAAGGGGAACCTATGGCTACACCTTC.

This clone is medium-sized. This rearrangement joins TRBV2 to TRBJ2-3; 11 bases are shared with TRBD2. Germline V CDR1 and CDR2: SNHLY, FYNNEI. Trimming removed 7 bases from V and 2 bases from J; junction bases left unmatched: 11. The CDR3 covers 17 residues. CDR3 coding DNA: TGTGCCAGCACCCCCCTAGCGGGGGGCCCTGACACAGATACGCAGTATTTT. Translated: CASTPLAGGPDTDTQYF.

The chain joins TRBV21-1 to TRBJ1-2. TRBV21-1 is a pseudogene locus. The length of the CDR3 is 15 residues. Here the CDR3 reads CASSKWDSANYGYTF. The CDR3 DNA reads TGTGCCAGCAGCAAATGGGACTCAGCTAACTATGGCTACACCTTC.

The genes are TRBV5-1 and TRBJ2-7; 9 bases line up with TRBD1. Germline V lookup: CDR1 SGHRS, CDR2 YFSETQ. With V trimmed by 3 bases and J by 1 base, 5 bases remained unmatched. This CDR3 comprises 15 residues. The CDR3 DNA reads TGCGCCAGCAGCTGGGGGGACAGGGCTTCCTACGAGCAGTACTTC. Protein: CASSWGDRASYEQYF.

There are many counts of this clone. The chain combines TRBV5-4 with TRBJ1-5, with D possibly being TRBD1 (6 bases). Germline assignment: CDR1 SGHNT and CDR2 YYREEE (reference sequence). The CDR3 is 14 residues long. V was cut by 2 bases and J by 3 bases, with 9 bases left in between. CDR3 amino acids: CASSLQGYNQPQHF. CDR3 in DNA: TGTGCCAGCAGCTTACAGGGCTACAATCAGCCCCAGCATTTT.

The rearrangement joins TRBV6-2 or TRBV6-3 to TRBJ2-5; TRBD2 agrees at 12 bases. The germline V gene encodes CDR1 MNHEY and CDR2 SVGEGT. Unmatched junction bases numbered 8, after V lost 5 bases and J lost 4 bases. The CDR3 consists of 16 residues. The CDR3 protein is CASSPDLAGGPETQYF. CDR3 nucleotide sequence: TGTGCCAGCAGTCCCGACCTAGCGGGAGGGCCAGAGACCCAGTACTTC.

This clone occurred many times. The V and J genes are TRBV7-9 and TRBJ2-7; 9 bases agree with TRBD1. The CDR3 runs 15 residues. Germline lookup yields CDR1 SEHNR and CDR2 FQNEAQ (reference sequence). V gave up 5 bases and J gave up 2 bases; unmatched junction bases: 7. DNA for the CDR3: TGTGCCAGCAGCGGACAGGGGACGGGAACCTACGAGCAGTACTTC. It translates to CASSGQGTGTYEQYF.

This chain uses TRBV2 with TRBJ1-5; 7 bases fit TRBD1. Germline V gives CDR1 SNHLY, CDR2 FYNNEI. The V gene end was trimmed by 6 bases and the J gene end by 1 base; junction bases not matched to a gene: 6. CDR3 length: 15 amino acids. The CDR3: CASSRGQQSNQPQHF. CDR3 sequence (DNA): TGTGCCAGCAGCCGGGGACAGCAGAGCAATCAGCCCCAGCATTTT.

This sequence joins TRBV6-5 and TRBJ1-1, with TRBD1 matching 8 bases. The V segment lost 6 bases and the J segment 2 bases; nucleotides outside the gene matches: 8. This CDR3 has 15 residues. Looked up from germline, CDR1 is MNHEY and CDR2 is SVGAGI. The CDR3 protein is CASSRPGQENTEAFF. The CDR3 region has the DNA TGTGCCAGCAGCCGTCCGGGACAGGAAAACACTGAAGCTTTCTTT.

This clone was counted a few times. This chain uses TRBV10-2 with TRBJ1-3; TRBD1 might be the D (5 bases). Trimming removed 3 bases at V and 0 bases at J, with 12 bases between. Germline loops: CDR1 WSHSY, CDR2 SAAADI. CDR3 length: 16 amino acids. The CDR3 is CASSEGAGLSGNTIYF. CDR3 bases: TGCGCCAGCAGTGAAGGGGCAGGGCTCTCTGGAAACACCATATATTTT.

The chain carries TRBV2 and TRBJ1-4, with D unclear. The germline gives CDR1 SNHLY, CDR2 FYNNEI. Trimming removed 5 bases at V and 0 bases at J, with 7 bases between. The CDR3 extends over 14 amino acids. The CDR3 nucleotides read TGTGCCAGCAGTCTCGGTGCAACTAATGAAAAACTGTTTTTT. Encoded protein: CASSLGATNEKLFF.

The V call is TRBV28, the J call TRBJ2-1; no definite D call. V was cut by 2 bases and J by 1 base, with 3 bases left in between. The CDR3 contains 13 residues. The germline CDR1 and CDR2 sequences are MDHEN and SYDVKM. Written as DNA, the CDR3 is TGTGCCAGCAGTTTACGGTCCTACAATGAGCAGTTCTTC. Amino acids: CASSLRSYNEQFF.

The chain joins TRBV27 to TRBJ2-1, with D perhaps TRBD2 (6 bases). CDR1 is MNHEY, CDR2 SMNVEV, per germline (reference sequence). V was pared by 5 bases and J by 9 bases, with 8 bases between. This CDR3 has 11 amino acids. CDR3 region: CASSLAREQFF. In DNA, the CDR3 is TGTGCCAGCAGTCTAGCGCGTGAGCAGTTCTTC.

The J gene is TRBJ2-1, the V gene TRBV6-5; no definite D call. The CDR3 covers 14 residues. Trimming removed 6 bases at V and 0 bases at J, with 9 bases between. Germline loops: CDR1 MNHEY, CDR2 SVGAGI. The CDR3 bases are TGTGCCAGCAGGGAGACCAACTCCTACAATGAGCAGTTCTTC. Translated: CASRETNSYNEQFF.

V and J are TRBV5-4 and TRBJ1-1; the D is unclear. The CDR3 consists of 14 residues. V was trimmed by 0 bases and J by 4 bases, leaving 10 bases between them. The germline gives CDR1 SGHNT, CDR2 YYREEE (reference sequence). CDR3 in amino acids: CASSLGAGSTEAFF. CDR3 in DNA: TGTGCCAGCAGCTTGGGGGCGGGCTCCACTGAAGCTTTCTTT. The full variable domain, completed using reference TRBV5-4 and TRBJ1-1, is ETGVTQSPTHLIKTRGQQVTLRCSSQSGHNTVSWYQQALGQGPQFIFQYYREEENGRGNFPPRFSGLQFPNYSSELNVNALELDDSALYLCASSLGAGSTEAFFGQGTRLTVV.